A single sample gave rise to the 5 T cell receptor beta chains below, sequenced in a study of T cell responses to AZD1222 COVID-19 vaccine. Libraries were prepared by immunoSEQ multiplex PCR; TCRdb keeps only in-frame clonotypes and omits some of them. The sample lists about 150,000 clones, about 88% occurring once. The material sequenced was peripheral blood, taken after recovery from COVID-19. These receptors were taken from an adult who had recovered from COVID-19.

The chain joins TRBV4-2 to TRBJ1-1; 9 nucleotides match TRBD1. This CDR3 contains 15 residues. Trimming took 1 base from V and 6 from J; bases not matched to a gene: 6. CDR1 LGHNA and CDR2 YNFKEQ come from the germline V gene. CDR3 nucleotides: TGTGCCAGCAGCCAAGTCGGACAGGGGTATGCTGAAGCTTTCTTT. It yields the protein CASSQVGQGYAEAFF.

The rearrangement joins TRBV27 to TRBJ2-5, with TRBD1 matching over 8 bases. This CDR3 is built from 18 residues. V lost 3 bases, J lost 3 bases, and 15 bases stayed unmatched. CDR1 is MNHEY and CDR2 is SMNVEV in the germline V gene (reference sequence). The CDR3 nucleotides read TGTGCCAGCAGTTTTCTTACCGGGGACAGGAAGCAGAAAGAGACCCAGTACTTC. Protein: CASSFLTGDRKQKETQYF.

This rearrangement joins TRBV9 to TRBJ2-1; 7 bases match TRBD1. In germline, CDR1 is SGDLS, CDR2 YYNGEE. The CDR3 loop spans 15 amino acids. Trimming at V came to 0 bases and at J to 3 bases, leaving 3 bases not matched to a gene. Here the CDR3 reads CASSVVGDSYNEQFF. The CDR3 DNA sequence: TGTGCCAGCAGCGTAGTTGGGGACAGCTACAATGAGCAGTTCTTC.

The chain recombines TRBV6-7 with TRBJ1-4; TRBD1 matches 7 bases. TRBV6-7 falls under the ORF class, with uncertain function. J was trimmed by 3 bases and V by 7 bases; bases with no gene match: 11. CDR3 length: 16 residues. The CDR3 loop reads CASTGITGTANEKLFF. CDR3 nucleotides: TGTGCCAGCACTGGGATTACCGGGACAGCTAATGAAAAACTGTTTTTT.

The sample holds one count of this clone. The chain uses TRBV28 and TRBJ1-3; 8 positions match TRBD1. Germline V gene sequence: CDR1 MDHEN, CDR2 SYDVKM. V was clipped by 2 bases and J by 0 bases; unmatched bases: 9. This CDR3 contains 18 residues. CDR3 sequence: CASSLDGQGLLSGNTIYF. CDR3 bases: TGTGCCAGCAGTTTAGATGGACAGGGCCTCCTCTCTGGAAACACCATATATTTT.